These T cell receptor beta chains were read from a single sample in a study of blood T cell repertoires in COVID-19. TCRdb's copy holds only in-frame clones and misses some; the assay was immunoSEQ multiplex PCR. The top ten hold roughly 13% of the sample, which has about 160,000 clones, nearly 80% seen once. Sample: peripheral blood. These receptors all come from a woman over 75 with acute or convalescent COVID-19. Both conserved end residues are part of each CDR3. The D gene is left open where the match is weak.

cdr3_length: 15; d_call: TRBD1; j_call: TRBJ2-5; v_call: TRBV28; cdr3_aa: CASSLRDRYQETQYF
cdr3_length: 14; d_call: TRBD1; j_call: TRBJ2-7; v_call: TRBV6-2/TRBV6-3; cdr3_aa: CASSTGTGAYEQYF
cdr3_length: 13; d_call: TRBD1; j_call: TRBJ1-2; v_call: TRBV5-1; cdr3_aa: CASSLETGNGYTF
cdr3_length: 15; d_call: TRBD1; j_call: TRBJ1-2; v_call: TRBV20-1; cdr3_aa: CSASKTTGGMAGYTF
cdr3_length: 15; d_call: .; j_call: TRBJ2-2; v_call: TRBV6-1; cdr3_aa: CASSEASQLTGELFF
cdr3_length: 15; d_call: .; j_call: TRBJ1-1; v_call: TRBV5-1; cdr3_aa: CASSLATAMSTEAFF
cdr3_length: 15; d_call: .; j_call: TRBJ1-6; v_call: TRBV5-4; cdr3_aa: CASSLDFRQASPLHF
cdr3_length: 18; d_call: TRBD2; j_call: TRBJ2-1; v_call: TRBV6-6; cdr3_aa: CASSRPTSGRAPYNEQFF
cdr3_length: 14; d_call: TRBD1; j_call: TRBJ1-2; v_call: TRBV18; cdr3_aa: CASSPGDREYGYTF
cdr3_length: 17; d_call: .; j_call: TRBJ1-3; v_call: TRBV19; cdr3_aa: CASSAQQGPLSGNTIYF
cdr3_length: 16; d_call: .; j_call: TRBJ1-5; v_call: TRBV18; cdr3_aa: CASSPGEGRRDQPQHF
cdr3_length: 13; d_call: TRBD2; j_call: TRBJ2-7; v_call: TRBV3-1/TRBV3-2; cdr3_aa: CASSQNLAVEQYF
cdr3_length: 15; d_call: TRBD2; j_call: TRBJ2-1; v_call: TRBV5-5; cdr3_aa: CASSTGGLSYNEQFF
cdr3_length: 15; d_call: TRBD1; j_call: TRBJ1-1; v_call: TRBV5-5; cdr3_aa: CASSVDRAVATEAFF
cdr3_length: 17; d_call: .; j_call: TRBJ1-5; v_call: TRBV5-1; cdr3_aa: CASSLDPQGSGNQPQHF
cdr3_length: 13; d_call: .; j_call: TRBJ1-4; v_call: TRBV5-6; cdr3_aa: CASSPQGNEKLFF
cdr3_length: 13; d_call: .; j_call: TRBJ1-2; v_call: TRBV27; cdr3_aa: CASSLSEDHGYTF
cdr3_length: 17; d_call: TRBD1; j_call: TRBJ1-3; v_call: TRBV5-5; cdr3_aa: CASSLAPGQGGGNTIYF
cdr3_length: 15; d_call: TRBD1; j_call: TRBJ1-2; v_call: TRBV4-2; cdr3_aa: CASSQERQGHYGYTF
cdr3_length: 14; d_call: TRBD1; j_call: TRBJ1-2; v_call: TRBV30; cdr3_aa: CAWRITGGDYGYTF
cdr3_length: 15; d_call: TRBD1; j_call: TRBJ1-1; v_call: TRBV6-2/TRBV6-3; cdr3_aa: CASSRGQVGNTEAFF
cdr3_length: 14; d_call: .; j_call: TRBJ2-4; v_call: TRBV7-2; cdr3_aa: CASGVWGGTNIQYF
cdr3_length: 15; d_call: .; j_call: TRBJ1-5; v_call: TRBV6-5; cdr3_aa: CASSQRFQGYQPQHF
cdr3_length: 13; d_call: .; j_call: TRBJ2-7; v_call: TRBV11-2; cdr3_aa: CASSFTEGVEQYF
cdr3_length: 15; d_call: TRBD2; j_call: TRBJ2-7; v_call: TRBV2; cdr3_aa: CASSVLAGGDYEQYF
cdr3_length: 14; d_call: TRBD1; j_call: TRBJ1-2; v_call: TRBV10-2; cdr3_aa: CASIGQGANYGYTF
cdr3_length: 14; d_call: TRBD1; j_call: TRBJ1-2; v_call: TRBV6-6; cdr3_aa: CASSYEGAGYGYTF
cdr3_length: 16; d_call: TRBD1; j_call: TRBJ2-5; v_call: TRBV5-5; cdr3_aa: CASSFGQGAAQETQYF
cdr3_length: 15; d_call: TRBD1; j_call: TRBJ2-7; v_call: TRBV27; cdr3_aa: CASSLRTGVSYEQYF
cdr3_length: 15; d_call: TRBD2; j_call: TRBJ2-5; v_call: TRBV7-7; cdr3_aa: CASSLGGTRRETQYF
cdr3_length: 14; d_call: .; j_call: TRBJ2-1; v_call: TRBV28; cdr3_aa: CASSFPAGLRVQFF
cdr3_length: 20; d_call: .; j_call: TRBJ2-4; v_call: TRBV2; cdr3_aa: CASSEALLVRGEVAKNIQYF
cdr3_length: 15; d_call: .; j_call: TRBJ1-2; v_call: TRBV9; cdr3_aa: CASSPTTGAPYGYTF
cdr3_length: 20; d_call: .; j_call: TRBJ2-3; v_call: TRBV12-1; cdr3_aa: CASSSSPTSGPPELTDTQYF
cdr3_length: 14; d_call: TRBD1; j_call: TRBJ1-2; v_call: TRBV18; cdr3_aa: CASSPGDSNYGYTF
cdr3_length: 16; d_call: TRBD2; j_call: TRBJ2-3; v_call: TRBV19; cdr3_aa: CASSWGLAGSTDTQYF
cdr3_length: 13; d_call: TRBD2; j_call: TRBJ2-3; v_call: TRBV3-1/TRBV3-2; cdr3_aa: CASRASGADTQYF
cdr3_length: 13; d_call: .; j_call: TRBJ1-3; v_call: TRBV28; cdr3_aa: CASSLGGSNTIYF
cdr3_length: 16; d_call: .; j_call: TRBJ1-5; v_call: TRBV7-2; cdr3_aa: CASSLALQGKGQPQHF
cdr3_length: 13; d_call: .; j_call: TRBJ1-2; v_call: TRBV29-1; cdr3_aa: CSVATAFNYGYTF
cdr3_length: 14; d_call: .; j_call: TRBJ1-1; v_call: TRBV30; cdr3_aa: CAWSVPTGNTEAFF
cdr3_length: 12; d_call: .; j_call: TRBJ1-2; v_call: TRBV28; cdr3_aa: CASSLAGYGYTF
cdr3_length: 15; d_call: .; j_call: TRBJ2-3; v_call: TRBV4-1; cdr3_aa: CASSQVNPRTDTQYF
cdr3_length: 12; d_call: .; j_call: TRBJ1-1; v_call: TRBV18; cdr3_aa: CASSPRLTEAFF
cdr3_length: 16; d_call: .; j_call: TRBJ2-1; v_call: TRBV1; cdr3_aa: CTSSQGRGGSGSVKFF
cdr3_length: 14; d_call: .; j_call: TRBJ1-1; v_call: TRBV28; cdr3_aa: CASISGGTNTEAFF
cdr3_length: 13; d_call: .; j_call: TRBJ1-5; v_call: TRBV18; cdr3_aa: CASSRQDNQPQHF
cdr3_length: 15; d_call: TRBD1; j_call: TRBJ1-3; v_call: TRBV25-1; cdr3_aa: CASSETGATGNTIYF
cdr3_length: 14; d_call: .; j_call: TRBJ1-6; v_call: TRBV6-5; cdr3_aa: CASSYSSYNSPLHF
cdr3_length: 15; d_call: .; j_call: TRBJ1-5; v_call: TRBV30; cdr3_aa: CAWSQGSLGNQPQHF
cdr3_length: 17; d_call: .; j_call: TRBJ2-1; v_call: TRBV18; cdr3_aa: CASSPPGSSSTYNEQFF
cdr3_length: 13; d_call: TRBD1; j_call: TRBJ1-3; v_call: TRBV30; cdr3_aa: CALQGSSGNTIYF